These 15 T cell receptor beta chains were sequenced from one sample in a study of memory CD4+ T cells and cytomegalovirus serostatus. Profiling relied on immunoSEQ multiplex PCR, and the TCRdb table lists in-frame clones only, not all of them. The sample contains 50,000 to 65,000 clones, around four fifths of which appear only once. Single viable CD3+CD4+CD8-CD45RO+ cells were sorted as the memory CD4+ T cells. Sequencing input: memory CD4+ T cells from blood. These receptors all come from an adult in good health and CMV-seronegative.

V usage is TRBV7-9 and J usage is TRBJ2-3; D is uncertain. The CDR3 loop spans 15 amino acids. Germline CDR1 SEHNR, CDR2 FQNEAQ (reference sequence). V shed 0 bases and J shed 0 bases, with 7 bases lying between them. The CDR3 sequence: CASSLALPSTDTQYF. The DNA for the CDR3 is TGTGCCAGCAGCTTAGCGCTCCCTAGCACAGATACGCAGTATTTT.

This chain uses TRBV7-2 with TRBJ1-6, with D possibly TRBD1 on 5 matching bases. Trimming shortened V by 2 bases and J by 9 bases, and 14 bases separated the two germline ends. CDR1 is SGHTA, CDR2 FQGNSA, per germline. CDR3 length: 15 residues. The CDR3 DNA is TGTGCCAGCAGCTTAAAGGCCAGGGAAGGTTCACCCCTCCACTTT. This encodes CASSLKAREGSPLHF.

The chain recombines TRBV7-2 with TRBJ2-2; D ambiguous. CDR1 is SGHTA, CDR2 FQGNSA, per germline. The CDR3 spans 14 residues. The ends were cut back, 5 bases at V and 3 bases at J, with 10 bases in the middle. CDR3 DNA sequence: TGTGCCAGCAGCACAAGCTTTTACACCGGGGAGCTGTTTTTT. Its translation is CASSTSFYTGELFF.

This chain joins TRBV18 and TRBJ1-4; the D gene is possibly TRBD1 (5 bases). From germline, CDR1 is KGHSH and CDR2 LQKENI. This CDR3 has 14 amino acids. V lost 3 bases, J lost 5 bases, and 10 bases lay in between. As DNA, the CDR3 is TGTGCCAGCTCACCGTTCAGGGAGAATGAAAAACTGTTTTTT. This sequence encodes CASSPFRENEKLFF.

This chain links TRBV9 with TRBJ2-2, with TRBD1 matching 10 bases. V lost 3 bases and J lost 7; bases outside the gene matches: 9. Germline assignment: CDR1 SGDLS and CDR2 YYNGEE. This CDR3 region has 16 residues. CDR3 bases: TGTGCCAGCAGCGCCTCCGGGACAGGGGATGTCGGGGAGCTGTTTTTT. Translation gives CASSASGTGDVGELFF.

V and J are TRBV7-2 and TRBJ1-1; no firm D call. Germline V gene data show CDR1 as SGHTA and CDR2 as FQGNSA. The CDR3 covers 14 residues. Trimming left V 0 bases short and J 8 bases short, with 13 bases between. CDR3 nucleotide sequence: TGTGCCAGCAGCTTAGCGCTAGCCAGTGGGGAAGCTTTCTTT. Its protein is CASSLALASGEAFF. Filled out from reference TRBV7-2 and TRBJ1-1, the complete variable domain reads GAGVSQSPSNKVTEKGKDVELRCDPISGHTALYWYRQSLGQGLEFLIYFQGNSAPDKSGLPSDRFSAERTGGSVSTLTIQRTQQEDSAVYLCASSLALASGEAFFGQGTRLTVV.

The V gene is TRBV5-1, the J gene TRBJ1-5; TRBD1 might be the D (6 bases). The CDR3 is 14 amino acids. V was pared by 3 bases and J by 5 bases, with 12 bases between. The germline V gene encodes CDR1 SGHRS and CDR2 YFSETQ. This CDR3 reads CASSYGQPDQPQHF. DNA of the CDR3: TGCGCCAGCAGCTATGGACAGCCCGATCAGCCCCAGCATTTT.

The rearrangement uses TRBV4-2 and TRBJ2-5; weak D call: TRBD1 (5 bases). Per the germline V gene, CDR1 is LGHNA and CDR2 is YNFKEQ. Trimming removed 1 base from V and 3 bases from J, with 15 bases in between. CDR3 size: 16 residues. CDR3 bases: TGTGCCAGCAGCCAAGGGCAGGGCTACCCTAAAGAGACCCAGTACTTC. Residues: CASSQGQGYPKETQYF.

V and J are TRBV12-5 and TRBJ1-3; TRBD1 matches 7 bases. The CDR3 covers 15 residues. V gave up 1 base and J gave up 3 bases; unmatched junction bases: 3. From germline, CDR1 is LGHNT and CDR2 FRNRAP. The CDR3 region is CASGLGQGDGNTIYF. CDR3 sequence (DNA): TGTGCTAGTGGTTTGGGACAGGGCGATGGAAACACCATATATTTT.

The chain employs TRBV5-4 and TRBJ1-1; TRBD1 aligns across 8 bases. Germline lookup yields CDR1 SGHNT and CDR2 YYREEE (reference sequence). Losses at the gene ends were 0 bases for V and 10 bases for J; bases not matched to a gene: 8. The CDR3 covers 14 residues. CDR3 bases: TGTGCCAGCAGCTTGGGACAGGGGATCACGGCAGCTTTCTTT. This translates into CASSLGQGITAAFF.

The CDR3 loop is CASSTGGTSGNTIYF. The CDR3 nucleotides read TGCGCCAGCAGTACAGGGGGCACCTCTGGAAACACCATATATTTT. The chain recombines TRBV5-1 with TRBJ1-3, with 9 bases aligning to TRBD1. Germline V gene sequence: CDR1 SGHRS, CDR2 YFSETQ. This CDR3 comprises 15 residues. The trim removed 5 bases at V and 0 bases at J, leaving 3 bases unmatched. Variable domain in full (rest from reference TRBV5-1 and TRBJ1-3): KAGVTQTPRYLIKTRGQQVTLSCSPISGHRSVSWYQQTPGQGLQFLFEYFSETQRNKGNFPGRFSGRQFSNSRSEMNVSTLELGDSALYLCASSTGGTSGNTIYFGEGSWLTVV.

V is TRBV7-9 and J is TRBJ2-1, with D hard to call. CDR1 and CDR2 (germline): SEHNR, FQNEAQ (reference sequence). V was trimmed by 2 bases and J by 9 bases, leaving 8 bases between them. The CDR3 has 12 residues. CDR3: CASSLPLGEQFF. The CDR3 region has the DNA TGTGCCAGCAGCTTACCGTTAGGTGAGCAGTTCTTC.

This chain uses TRBV6-5 with TRBJ1-1; D is uncertain. This CDR3 is 13 amino acids long. CDR1 MNHEY and CDR2 SVGAGI come from the germline V gene. The germline V and J ends were trimmed by 7 bases and 4 bases, with 13 bases remaining between them. CDR3 amino acids: CASNRPRSTEAFF. The CDR3 nucleotides are TGTGCCAGCAATAGGCCCCGCTCCACTGAAGCTTTCTTT.

This clone was seen a single time. V is TRBV18 and J is TRBJ2-2; no reliable D call. Trimming took off 2 bases at V and 7 bases at J, with 5 bases between the two ends. CDR1 KGHSH and CDR2 LQKENI come from the germline V gene. This CDR3 contains 12 residues. The CDR3 spells CASSPKDGELFF. The CDR3 DNA reads TGTGCCAGCTCACCAAAGGACGGGGAGCTGTTTTTT. Full variable domain (rest looked up from reference TRBV18 and TRBJ2-2): NAGVMQNPRHLVRRRGQEARLRCSPMKGHSHVYWYRQLPEEGLKFMVYLQKENIIDESGMPKERFSAEFPKEGPSILRIQQVVRGDSAAYFCASSPKDGELFFGEGSRLTVL.

J is TRBJ1-2 and V is TRBV6-5, with 8 bases matching TRBD1. Trimming removed 6 bases from V and 2 bases from J; junction bases left unmatched: 5. Germline CDR1 is MNHEY and CDR2 is SVGAGI. The CDR3 is 14 amino acids. In nucleotides, the CDR3 is TGTGCCAGCAGGAACAGGGGGGGAAACTATGGCTACACCTTC. It translates to CASRNRGGNYGYTF.